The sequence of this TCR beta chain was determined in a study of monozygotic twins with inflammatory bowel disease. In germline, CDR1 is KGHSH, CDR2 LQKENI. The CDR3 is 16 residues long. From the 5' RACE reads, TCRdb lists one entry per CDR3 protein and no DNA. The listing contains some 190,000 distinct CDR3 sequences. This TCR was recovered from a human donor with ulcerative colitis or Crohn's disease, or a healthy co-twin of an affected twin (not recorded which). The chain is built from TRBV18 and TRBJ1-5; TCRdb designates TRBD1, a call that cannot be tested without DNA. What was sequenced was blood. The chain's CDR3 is CASSPPDRVRGQPQHF. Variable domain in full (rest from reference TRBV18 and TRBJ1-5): NAGVMQNPRHLVRRRGQEARLRCSPMKGHSHVYWYRQLPEEGLKFMVYLQKENIIDESGMPKERFSAEFPKEGPSILRIQQVVRGDSAAYFCASSPPDRVRGQPQHFGDGTRLSIL.